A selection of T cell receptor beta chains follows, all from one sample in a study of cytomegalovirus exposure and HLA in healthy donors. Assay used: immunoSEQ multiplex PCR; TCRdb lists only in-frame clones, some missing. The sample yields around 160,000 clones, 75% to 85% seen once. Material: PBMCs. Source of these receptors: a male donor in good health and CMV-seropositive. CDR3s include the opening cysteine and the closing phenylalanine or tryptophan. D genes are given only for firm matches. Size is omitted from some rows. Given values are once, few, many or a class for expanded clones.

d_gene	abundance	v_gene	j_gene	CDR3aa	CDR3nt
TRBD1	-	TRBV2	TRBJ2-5	CASSGLDRAQETQYF	TGTGCCAGCAGTGGACTGGACAGGGCCCAAGAGACCCAGTACTTC
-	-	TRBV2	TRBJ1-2	CASSGYGSRLTRWGGDGYTF	TGTGCCAGCAGCGGATATGGATCAAGGCTCACAAGGTGGGGGGGGGATGGCTACACCTTC
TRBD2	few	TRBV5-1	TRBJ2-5	CASSPDSGGGTQYF	TGCGCCAGCAGCCCGGACTCGGGGGGAGGGACCCAGTACTTC
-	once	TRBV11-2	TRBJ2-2	CASSSGGAGTGELFF	TGTGCCAGCAGCTCTGGGGGGGCGGGCACCGGGGAGCTGTTTTTT
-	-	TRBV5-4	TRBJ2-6	CASSGGPSSGANVLTF	TGTGCCAGCAGCGGGGGCCCTAGCTCTGGGGCCAACGTCCTGACTTTC
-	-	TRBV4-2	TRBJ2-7	CASSQDLELGEQYF	TGTGCCAGCAGCCAAGATTTGGAACTGGGCGAGCAGTACTTC
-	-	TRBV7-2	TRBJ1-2	CASSPPGRDYNGYTF	TGTGCCAGCAGCCCCCCGGGCAGGGATTATAATGGCTACACCTTC
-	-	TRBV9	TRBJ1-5	CASSAGQSNQPQHF	TGTGCCAGCAGCGCTGGACAGAGCAATCAGCCCCAGCATTTT
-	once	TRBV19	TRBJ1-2	CASSIGSGEGGYTF	TGTGCCAGTAGTATAGGATCAGGGGAAGGCGGCTACACCTTC
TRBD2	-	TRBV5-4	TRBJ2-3	CASSSEGLVTDTQYF	TGTGCCAGCAGCTCGGAGGGACTAGTTACAGATACGCAGTATTTT
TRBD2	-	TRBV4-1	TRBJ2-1	CASSQDVWAGDNEQFF	TGCGCCAGCAGCCAAGATGTGTGGGCGGGGGACAATGAGCAGTTCTTC
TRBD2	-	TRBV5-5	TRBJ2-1	CASSLISGGVSEQFF	TGTGCCAGCAGCTTGATTAGCGGGGGGGTCAGTGAGCAGTTCTTC
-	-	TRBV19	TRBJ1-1	CASSIMNRMGRNTEAFF	TGTGCCAGTAGTATAATGAACAGGATGGGGCGGAACACTGAAGCTTTCTTT
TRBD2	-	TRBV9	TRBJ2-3	CASSVLAGSADTQYF	TGTGCCAGCAGCGTTCTAGCGGGGTCCGCAGATACGCAGTATTTT
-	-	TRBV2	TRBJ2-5	CASSEGLDSQETQYF	TGTGCCAGCAGTGAAGGGCTAGATAGCCAAGAGACCCAGTACTTC
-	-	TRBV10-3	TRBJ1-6	CAISERGGSPLHF	TGTGCCATCAGTGAGAGAGGCGGATCACCCCTCCACTTT
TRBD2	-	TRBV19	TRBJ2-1	CASSRTSYNEQFF	TGTGCCAGTTCTAGGACTAGCTACAATGAGCAGTTCTTC
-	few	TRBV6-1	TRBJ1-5	CASSDGQTVQPQHF	TGTGCCAGCAGTGATGGCCAGACTGTGCAGCCCCAGCATTTT
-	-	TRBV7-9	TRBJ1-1	CASSLGSGTEAFF	TGTGCCAGCAGCTTGGGTAGCGGCACTGAAGCTTTCTTT
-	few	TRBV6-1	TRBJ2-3	CASSEAGPDTQYF	TGTGCCAGCAGTGAAGCGGGGCCAGATACGCAGTATTTT
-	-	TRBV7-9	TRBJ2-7	CASSLAEGAAYEQYF	TGTGCCAGCAGCTTGGCGGAAGGGGCTGCCTACGAGCAGTACTTC
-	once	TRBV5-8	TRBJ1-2	CASSFYSGGYTF	TGTGCCAGCAGTTTTTATTCAGGGGGCTACACCTTC
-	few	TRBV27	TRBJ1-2	CASSSRVANYGYTF	TGTGCCAGCAGTTCCAGGGTGGCCAACTATGGCTACACCTTC
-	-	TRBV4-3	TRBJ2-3	CASSRFKGDMVGDTQYF	TGCGCCAGCAGCCGATTCAAAGGGGATATGGTTGGAGATACGCAGTATTTT
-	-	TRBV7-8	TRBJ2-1	CASSLARKGGTYLYNEQFF	TGTGCCAGCAGCTTAGCGCGTAAGGGAGGGACATATCTCTACAATGAGCAGTTCTTC
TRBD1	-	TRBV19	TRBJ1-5	CASTRTGSNRNQPQHF	TGTGCCAGTACCCGGACAGGGTCCAATCGCAATCAGCCCCAGCATTTT
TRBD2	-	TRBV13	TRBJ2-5	CASSLERGGETQYF	TGTGCCAGCAGCTTAGAACGCGGGGGGGAGACCCAGTACTTC
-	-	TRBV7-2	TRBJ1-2	CASSLGAPGVYGYTF	TGTGCCAGCAGCTTAGGGGCCCCGGGGGTCTATGGCTACACCTTC
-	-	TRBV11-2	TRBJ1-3	CASRSTVLSGNTIYF	TGTGCCAGCAGATCGACAGTCCTCTCTGGAAACACCATATATTTT
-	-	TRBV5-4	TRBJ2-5	CASSFPGRETQYF	TGTGCCAGCAGCTTTCCGGGTAGGGAGACCCAGTACTTC
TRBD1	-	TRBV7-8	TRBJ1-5	CASSRQGGPFRNQPQHF	TGTGCCAGCAGTAGACAGGGGGGCCCCTTTCGCAATCAGCCCCAGCATTTT
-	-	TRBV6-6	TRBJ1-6	CASSYEGAGSPLHF	TGTGCCAGCAGTTACGAGGGTGCTGGATCACCCCTCCACTTT
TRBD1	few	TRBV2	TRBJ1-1	CASSHGQGRNTEAFF	TGTGCCAGCAGTCACGGACAGGGACGAAACACTGAAGCTTTCTTT
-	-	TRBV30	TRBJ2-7	CALGWDTWGEQYF	TGTGCCCTGGGCTGGGACACATGGGGCGAGCAGTACTTC
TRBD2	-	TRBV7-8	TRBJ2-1	CASSLAPGLAYNEQFF	TGTGCCAGCAGCTTGGCTCCGGGACTAGCTTACAATGAGCAGTTCTTC
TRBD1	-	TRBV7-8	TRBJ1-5	CASSSTGTGRRNQPQHF	TGTGCCAGCAGCTCTACCGGGACAGGGCGCCGCAATCAGCCCCAGCATTTT
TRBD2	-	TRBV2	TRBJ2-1	CASRPTSGLNNEQFF	TGTGCCAGCAGGCCTACTAGCGGACTGAACAATGAGCAGTTCTTC
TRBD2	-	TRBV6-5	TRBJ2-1	CASSYSLAGGPNEQFF	TGTGCCAGCAGTTACTCGCTAGCGGGGGGGCCCAATGAGCAGTTCTTC
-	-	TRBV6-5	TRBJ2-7	CASSPTPTRTYEQYF	TGTGCCAGCAGCCCAACCCCGACACGTACCTACGAGCAGTACTTC
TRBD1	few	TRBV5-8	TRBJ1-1	CASRKGAGGYTEAFF	TGTGCCAGCAGGAAGGGGGCAGGGGGGTACACTGAAGCTTTCTTT
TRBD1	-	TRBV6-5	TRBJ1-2	CASSFTGVGYTF	TGTGCCAGCAGTTTCACAGGGGTCGGCTACACCTTC
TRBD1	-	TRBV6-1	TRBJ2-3	CASSRQGGDTQYF	TGTGCCAGCAGTCGACAGGGGGGGGATACGCAGTATTTT
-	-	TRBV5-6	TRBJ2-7	CASSLTGDYEQYF	TGTGCCAGCAGCTTGACAGGCGACTACGAGCAGTACTTC
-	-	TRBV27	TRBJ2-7	CASRAGTGGTYEQYF	TGTGCCAGCCGGGCCGGGACCGGGGGTACCTACGAGCAGTACTTC
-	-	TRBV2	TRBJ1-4	CASSTRQVQNEKLFF	TGTGCCAGCAGTACCCGACAGGTCCAAAATGAAAAACTGTTTTTT
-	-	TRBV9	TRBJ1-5	CASSVGRVDQPQHF	TGTGCCAGCAGCGTAGGGAGGGTAGACCAGCCCCAGCATTTT
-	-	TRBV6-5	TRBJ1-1	CASSPGGNTEAFF	TGTGCCAGCAGTCCCGGGGGTAACACTGAAGCTTTCTTT
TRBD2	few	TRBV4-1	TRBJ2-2	CASSQERWRRGGTGELFF	TGCGCCAGCAGCCAAGAAAGGTGGCGACGGGGGGGCACCGGGGAGCTGTTTTTT